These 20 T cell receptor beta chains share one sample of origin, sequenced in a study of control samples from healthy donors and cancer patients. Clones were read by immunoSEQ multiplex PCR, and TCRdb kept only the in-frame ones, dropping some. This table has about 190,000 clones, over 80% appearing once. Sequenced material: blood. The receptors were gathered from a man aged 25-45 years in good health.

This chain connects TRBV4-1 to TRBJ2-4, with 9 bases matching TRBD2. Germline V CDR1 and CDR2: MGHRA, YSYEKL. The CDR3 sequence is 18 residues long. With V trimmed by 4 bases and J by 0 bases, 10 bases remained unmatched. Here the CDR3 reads CASSPWGSGGLAKNIQYF. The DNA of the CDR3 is TGCGCCAGCAGCCCTTGGGGTAGCGGGGGACTAGCCAAAAACATTCAGTACTTC.

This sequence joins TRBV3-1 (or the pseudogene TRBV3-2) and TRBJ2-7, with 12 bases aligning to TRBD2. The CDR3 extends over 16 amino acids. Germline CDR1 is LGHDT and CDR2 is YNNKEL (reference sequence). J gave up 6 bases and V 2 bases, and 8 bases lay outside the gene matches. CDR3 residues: CASSQNLAGGPREQYF. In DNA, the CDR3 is TGTGCCAGCAGCCAAAATCTAGCGGGGGGGCCGCGCGAGCAGTACTTC.

The CDR3 protein is CASSPFPREDTDTQYF. In nucleotides, the CDR3 is TGCGCCAGCAGCCCTTTTCCTAGAGAAGACACAGATACGCAGTATTTT. The chain joins TRBV4-1 to TRBJ2-3; no reliable D call. Germline values: CDR1 MGHRA, CDR2 YSYEKL. Trimming took 4 bases from V and 2 from J, leaving 16 bases between them. The CDR3 consists of 16 residues.

Here the CDR3 DNA reads TGCGCCAGCAGCTTGGGAGACGGCACCGGGGAGCTGTTTTTT. Translated: CASSLGDGTGELFF. This chain connects TRBV5-1 to TRBJ2-2; D uncertain. The V end lost 0 bases, the J end lost 4 bases, and 7 bases lay between the germline ends. The CDR3 extends over 14 amino acids. The germline gives CDR1 SGHRS, CDR2 YFSETQ.

CDR3 DNA sequence: TGTGCCAGCAGTTACGGGGGCCGAGCCAATGAGCAGTTCTTC. Translated, it gives CASSYGGRANEQFF. The V and J genes are TRBV6-5 and TRBJ2-1; TRBD1 is a possible D gene (6 bases). The germline V gene encodes CDR1 MNHEY and CDR2 SVGAGI. V was shortened by 2 bases and J by 6 bases, with 11 bases between the two germline ends. This CDR3 has 14 amino acids.

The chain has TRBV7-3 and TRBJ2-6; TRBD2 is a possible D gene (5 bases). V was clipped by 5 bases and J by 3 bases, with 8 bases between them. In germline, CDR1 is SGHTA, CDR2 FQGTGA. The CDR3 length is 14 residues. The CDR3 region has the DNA TGTGCCAGCAGCCCCGAGGGTGGGGCCAACGTCCTGACTTTC. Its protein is CASSPEGGANVLTF.

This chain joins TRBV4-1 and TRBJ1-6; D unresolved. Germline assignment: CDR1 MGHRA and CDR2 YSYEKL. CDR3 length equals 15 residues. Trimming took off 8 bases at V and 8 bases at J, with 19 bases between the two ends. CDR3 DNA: TGCGCCAGCTCGAAGGGTTTGCTAATTGATTCACCCCTCCACTTT. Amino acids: CASSKGLLIDSPLHF.

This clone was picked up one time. The CDR3 loop is CASSLGGGGEKLFF. DNA of the CDR3: TGTGCCAGCAGCTTAGGGGGAGGTGGTGAAAAACTGTTTTTT. V gene TRBV5-4 combines with J gene TRBJ1-4, with D perhaps TRBD1 (6 bases). CDR1 and CDR2 from the germline V gene are SGHNT and YYREEE (reference sequence). This CDR3 contains 14 residues. The germline V and J ends were trimmed by 2 bases and 7 bases, with 12 bases remaining between them.

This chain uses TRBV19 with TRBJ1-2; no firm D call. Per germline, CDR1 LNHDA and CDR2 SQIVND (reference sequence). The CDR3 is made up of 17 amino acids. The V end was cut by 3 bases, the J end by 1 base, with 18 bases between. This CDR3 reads CASSIVWSSTFNYGYTF. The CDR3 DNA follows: TGTGCCAGTAGTATTGTGTGGTCGTCGACCTTTAACTATGGCTACACCTTC.

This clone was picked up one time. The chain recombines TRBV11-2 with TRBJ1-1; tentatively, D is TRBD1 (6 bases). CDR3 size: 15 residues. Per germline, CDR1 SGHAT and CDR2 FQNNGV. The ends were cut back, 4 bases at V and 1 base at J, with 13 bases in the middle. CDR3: CASSSQGMGNTEAFF. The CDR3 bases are TGTGCCAGCAGCTCCCAGGGGATGGGGAACACTGAAGCTTTCTTT.

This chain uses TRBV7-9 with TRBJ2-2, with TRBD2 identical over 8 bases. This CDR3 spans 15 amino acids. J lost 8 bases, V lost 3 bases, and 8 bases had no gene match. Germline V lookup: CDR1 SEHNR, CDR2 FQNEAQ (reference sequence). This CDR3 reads CASSFGGGTVGELFF. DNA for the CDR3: TGTGCCAGCAGCTTCGGCGGGGGGACGGTTGGGGAGCTGTTTTTT.

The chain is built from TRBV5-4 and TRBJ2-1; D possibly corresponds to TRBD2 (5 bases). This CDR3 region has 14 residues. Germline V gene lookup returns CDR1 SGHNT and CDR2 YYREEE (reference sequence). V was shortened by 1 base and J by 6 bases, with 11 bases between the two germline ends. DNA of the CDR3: TGTGCCAGCAGCTTGCACGGGGTCCCCAATGAGCAGTTCTTC. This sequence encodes CASSLHGVPNEQFF.

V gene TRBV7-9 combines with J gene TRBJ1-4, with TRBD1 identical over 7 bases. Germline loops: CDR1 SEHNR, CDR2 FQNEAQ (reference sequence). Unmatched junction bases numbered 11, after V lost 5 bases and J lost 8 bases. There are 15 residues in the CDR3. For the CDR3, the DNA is TGTGCCAGCAGCAAGGGACAGACAGGGTACGAAAAACTGTTTTTT. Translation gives CASSKGQTGYEKLFF.

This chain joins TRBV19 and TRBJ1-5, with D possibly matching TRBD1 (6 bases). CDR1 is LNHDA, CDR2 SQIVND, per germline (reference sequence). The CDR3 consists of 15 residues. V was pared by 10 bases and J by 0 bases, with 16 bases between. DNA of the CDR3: TGTGCCACCAGTGGAAGGGGGACTAGCAATCAGCCCCAGCATTTT. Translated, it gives CATSGRGTSNQPQHF.

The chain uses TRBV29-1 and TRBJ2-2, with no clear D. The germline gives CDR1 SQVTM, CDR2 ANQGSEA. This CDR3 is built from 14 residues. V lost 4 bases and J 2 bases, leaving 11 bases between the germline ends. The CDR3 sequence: CSVVSQLNTGELFF. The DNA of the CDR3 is TGCAGCGTTGTAAGTCAGCTAAACACCGGGGAGCTGTTTTTT.

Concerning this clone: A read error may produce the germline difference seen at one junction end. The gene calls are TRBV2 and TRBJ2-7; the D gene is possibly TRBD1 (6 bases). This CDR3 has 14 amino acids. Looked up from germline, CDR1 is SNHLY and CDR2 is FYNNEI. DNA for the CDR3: TGTGCCAGCAAGCCCGGGACACCACCTTACGGGCAGTACTTC. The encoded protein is CASKPGTPPYGQYF.

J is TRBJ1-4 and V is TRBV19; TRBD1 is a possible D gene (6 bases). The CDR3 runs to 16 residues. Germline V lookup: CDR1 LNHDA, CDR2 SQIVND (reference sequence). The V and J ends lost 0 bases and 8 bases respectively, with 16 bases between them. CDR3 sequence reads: CASSIDPNRAGEKLFF. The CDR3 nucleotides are TGTGCCAGTAGTATAGATCCGAACAGGGCTGGGGAAAAACTGTTTTTT. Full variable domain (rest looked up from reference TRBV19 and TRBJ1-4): DGGITQSPKYLFRKEGQNVTLSCEQNLNHDAMYWYRQDPGQGLRLIYYSQIVNDFQKGDIAEGYSVSREKKESFPLTVTSAQKNPTAFYLCASSIDPNRAGEKLFFGSGTQLSVL.

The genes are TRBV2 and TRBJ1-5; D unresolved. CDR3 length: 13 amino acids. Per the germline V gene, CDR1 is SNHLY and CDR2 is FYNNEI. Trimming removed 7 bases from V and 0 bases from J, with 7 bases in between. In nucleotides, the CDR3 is TGTGCCAGCACTACACTTAGCAATCAGCCCCAGCATTTT. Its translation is CASTTLSNQPQHF.

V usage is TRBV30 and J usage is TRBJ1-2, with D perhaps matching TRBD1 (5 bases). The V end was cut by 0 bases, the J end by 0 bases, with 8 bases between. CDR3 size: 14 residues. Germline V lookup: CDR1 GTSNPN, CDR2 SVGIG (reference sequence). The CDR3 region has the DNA TGTGCCTGGAGTGTAGACAGAGCTAACTATGGCTACACCTTC. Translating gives CAWSVDRANYGYTF.

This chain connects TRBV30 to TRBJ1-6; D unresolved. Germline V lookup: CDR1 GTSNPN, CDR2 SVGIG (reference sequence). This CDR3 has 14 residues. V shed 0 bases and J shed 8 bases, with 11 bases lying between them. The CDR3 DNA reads TGTGCCTGGAGTGTACCTTCGACCCATTCACCCCTCCACTTT. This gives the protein CAWSVPSTHSPLHF.